The entry that follows covers one TCR beta chain sequence. Its antigen is not known. TCRdb analysed the 5' RACE reads with MiXCR anew, one entry per CDR3 protein. Of over 450,000 distinct CDR3 sequences detected, 20% appear once; the ten largest clones hold about an eighth. V gave up 1 base and J gave up 1 base; unmatched junction bases: 2. Germline lookup yields CDR1 SEHNR and CDR2 FQNEAQ (reference sequence). This CDR3 spans 16 amino acids. The sample comes from a study of T-cell memory formation after mild COVID-19. Study details: In these data, TCR clusters were largely donor specific. Study findings and constraints: Among CD4+ contracting clones, most were CM and EM, and CD8+ ones EMRA.

The origin of this receptor is an adult woman who had mild COVID-19 (a few samples of this study predate the infection). Cell type and time point are not known. V is TRBV7-9 and J is TRBJ2-5; 11 bases fit TRBD2. Specimen: PBMCs or a T cell subset sorted from them (not recorded which). CDR3 residues: CASSLETSGIQETQYF. The DNA of the CDR3 is TGTGCCAGCAGCTTAGAGACTAGCGGGATCCAAGAGACCCAGTACTTC.